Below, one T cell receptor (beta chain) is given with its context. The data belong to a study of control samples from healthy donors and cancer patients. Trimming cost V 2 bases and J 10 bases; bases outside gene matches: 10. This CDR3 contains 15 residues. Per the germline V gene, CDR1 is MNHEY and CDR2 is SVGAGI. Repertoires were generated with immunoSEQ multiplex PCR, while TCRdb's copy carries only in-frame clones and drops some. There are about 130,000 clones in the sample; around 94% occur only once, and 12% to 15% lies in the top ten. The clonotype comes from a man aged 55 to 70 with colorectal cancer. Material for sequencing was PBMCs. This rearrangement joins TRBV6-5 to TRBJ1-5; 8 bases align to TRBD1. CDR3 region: CASSYDRGEESPQHF. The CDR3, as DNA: TGTGCCAGCAGTTACGACAGGGGCGAGGAAAGTCCCCAGCATTTT.